Each of the 29 T cell receptor beta chains below was sequenced from the same sample in a study of blood T cells in healthy people across ages. The use of a sample-barcoded 5' primer and a J-beta primer mix characterized a second PCR of about 7 to 12 cycles. TCRdb re-analysed the 5' RACE reads in MiXCR, keeping a single row per CDR3 protein. The profile shows about a million distinct CDR3 sequences, roughly 50% of them singletons. Source material: blood. The source is an older woman in good health.

The chain joins TRBV9 to TRBJ2-7; TRBD2 agrees at 9 bases. CDR1 is SGDLS, CDR2 YYNGEE, per germline. J lost 3 bases, V lost 0 bases, and 4 bases had no gene match. The CDR3 consists of 15 residues. The CDR3 is CASSVASGRHYEQYF. The DNA for the CDR3 is TGTGCCAGCAGCGTAGCCAGCGGGAGGCACTACGAGCAGTACTTC.

The chain joins TRBV5-1 to TRBJ2-5, with TRBD2 identical over 11 bases. The J call may be wrong; the DNA end is better matched by TRBJ2-7. CDR1 SGHRS and CDR2 YFSETQ come from the germline V gene. The CDR3 spans 14 residues. As DNA, the CDR3 is TGCGCCAACAGAACCGGGACTAGCGGTTACGAGCAGTACTTC. The encoded protein is CANRTGTSGYEQYF.

The J gene is TRBJ2-2, the V gene TRBV4-2; D gene ambiguous. V lost 0 bases to trimming and J lost 7 bases, with 15 bases between them. Germline assignment: CDR1 LGHNA and CDR2 YNFKEQ. The CDR3 is 16 residues long. The CDR3 region is CASSQEGSTLDGELFF. The CDR3 DNA sequence: TGTGCCAGCAGCCAAGAAGGCAGCACACTCGACGGGGAGCTGTTTTTT.

This chain connects TRBV11-2 to TRBJ2-7; 8 bases are shared with TRBD2. The trim removed 2 bases at V and 0 bases at J, leaving 9 bases unmatched. The germline V gene encodes CDR1 SGHAT and CDR2 FQNNGV. The CDR3 runs to 17 residues. The CDR3 DNA is TGTGCCAGCAGCTTACATTGGACTAGCCATCTCTCCTACGAGCAGTACTTC. It is translated as CASSLHWTSHLSYEQYF.

The chain employs TRBV3-1 and TRBJ2-7; the match to TRBD1 covers 7 bases. CDR1 and CDR2 (germline): LGHDT, YNNKEL (reference sequence). The CDR3 runs to 15 residues. The trim removed 3 bases at V and 3 bases at J, leaving 8 bases unmatched. For the CDR3, the DNA is TGTGCCAGCAGCCATACGACAGGGAAACACTACGAGCAGTACTTC. Translation gives CASSHTTGKHYEQYF.

The chain couples TRBV20-1 to TRBJ2-1, with 10 bases fitting TRBD2. The J call may be mistaken, given a closer DNA end match to TRBJ2-7. Germline V gene data show CDR1 as DFQATT and CDR2 as SNEGSKA (reference sequence). CDR3 length: 17 residues. CDR3 sequence: CSALTRLAGSPYNEQYF. Written as DNA, the CDR3 is TGCAGTGCTCTCACCCGACTAGCGGGTTCACCCTACAATGAGCAGTACTTC.

The CDR3 reads CASSYSGRADTQYF. CDR3 bases: TGTGCCAGCAGTTATTCCGGGAGGGCAGATACGCAGTATTTT. The chain has TRBV12-3 or TRBV12-4 and TRBJ2-3; 8 nucleotides align to TRBD2. This CDR3 is 14 amino acids long. After removal of 4 bases from V and 4 bases from J, the junction contained 4 bases not matched to a gene.

The table lists this clonotype with a few counts. The V call is TRBV7-9, the J call TRBJ2-3, with unresolved D. Germline CDR1 is SEHNR and CDR2 is FQNEAQ (reference sequence). Trimming cost V 4 bases and J 2 bases, with 10 bases left between them. The CDR3 extends over 14 amino acids. The CDR3 reads CASSSWETTDTQYF. The CDR3, as DNA: TGTGCCAGCAGCTCCTGGGAAACCACAGATACGCAGTATTTT.

The chain carries TRBV4-1 and TRBJ2-7; possible D gene TRBD2, 6 bases. CDR1 MGHRA and CDR2 YSYEKL come from the germline V gene. Trimming removed 1 base from V and 3 bases from J, with 10 bases in between. There are 14 residues in the CDR3. CDR3 bases: TGCGCCAGCAGCCAAGGGGCTAGCGTCTACGAGCAGTACTTC. It encodes CASSQGASVYEQYF.

V gene TRBV6-1 combines with J gene TRBJ2-5; a possible D gene is TRBD2 (5 bases). The DNA end favors TRBJ2-7, so the J call may be wrong. This CDR3 spans 12 amino acids. The V gene's germline CDR1 is MNHNS and CDR2 SASEGT. The CDR3 nucleotides read TGTGCCAGTGGCGCCAGGAGGTACGAGCAGTACTTC. The encoded protein is CASGARRYEQYF.

The CDR3 sequence: CASSVGPLVPYTDTQYF. CDR3 DNA sequence: TGTGCCAGCAGCGTAGGCCCGCTAGTACCTTACACAGATACGCAGTATTTT. This chain uses TRBV9 with TRBJ2-3; D call uncertain. Trimming took off 0 bases at V and 2 bases at J, with 16 bases between the two ends. This CDR3 contains 17 residues. CDR1 SGDLS and CDR2 YYNGEE come from the germline V gene.

The chain is built from TRBV10-2 and TRBJ2-5; 7 bases line up with TRBD2. CDR3 length: 14 residues. V dropped 6 bases and J dropped 2; count of bases not matched to a gene: 6. Per the germline V gene, CDR1 is WSHSY and CDR2 is SAAADI. The CDR3 DNA sequence: TGCGCCAGCAGCAGGAGGGAGGGTCAAGAGACCCAGTACTTC. It specifies CASSRREGQETQYF.

This clonotype was detected only a few times. The chain is built from TRBV6-2 or TRBV6-3 and TRBJ2-1, with no clear D. Germline CDR1 reads MNHEY; CDR2 reads SVGEGT. V was pared by 10 bases and J by 9 bases, with 16 bases between. The CDR3 length is 12 residues. Here the CDR3 DNA reads TGTGCCACCCAACCCCTCCCCGGTGAGCAGTTCTTC. It encodes CATQPLPGEQFF.

The rearrangement joins TRBV12-3 or TRBV12-4 to TRBJ2-1, with 7 bases aligning to TRBD2. V lost 2 bases and J lost 3; bases outside the gene matches: 10. The length of the CDR3 is 17 residues. The CDR3: CASSLLGSSGFYNEQFF. The CDR3 bases are TGTGCCAGCAGTTTATTAGGGTCTAGCGGATTCTACAATGAGCAGTTCTTC.

This clonotype was counted only a few times. V and J are TRBV11-2 and TRBJ2-5, with D perhaps TRBD2 (6 bases). Trimming pared 2 bases from V and 2 bases from J, leaving 9 bases between. The CDR3 is 14 amino acids. Germline assignment: CDR1 SGHAT and CDR2 FQNNGV. The CDR3 is CASSLFGGQETQYF. The CDR3 region has the DNA TGTGCCAGCAGCTTATTCGGGGGTCAAGAGACCCAGTACTTC.

This clonotype was counted many times. The chain couples TRBV3-1 to TRBJ2-5; 10 bases agree with TRBD2. Germline V gene sequence: CDR1 LGHDT, CDR2 YNNKEL (reference sequence). J gave up 4 bases and V 3 bases, and 2 bases lay outside the gene matches. The CDR3 has 14 amino acids. The CDR3 coding sequence is TGTGCCAGCAGCCACCGACTAGCGGGAGAGACCCAGTACTTC. This gives the protein CASSHRLAGETQYF.

V usage is TRBV3-1 and J usage is TRBJ2-7; TRBD2 might be the D (5 bases). CDR1 and CDR2 (germline): LGHDT, YNNKEL (reference sequence). Trimming pared 3 bases from V and 5 bases from J, leaving 14 bases between. This CDR3 is 14 amino acids long. The CDR3 spells CASSHLSVFHEQYF. CDR3 in DNA: TGTGCCAGCAGCCACCTTAGCGTTTTCCACGAGCAGTACTTC.

This rearrangement joins TRBV28 to TRBJ2-3, with 8 bases aligning to TRBD1. The germline gives CDR1 MDHEN, CDR2 SYDVKM. This CDR3 region has 16 residues. The J segment lost 0 bases and the V segment lost 6 bases, leaving 8 bases of the junction unmatched. The CDR3 reads CASSHFRQGSTDTQYF. The CDR3 DNA is TGTGCCAGCAGCCATTTCAGACAGGGGAGCACAGATACGCAGTATTTT.

J is TRBJ1-1 and V is TRBV10-3; perhaps TRBD1 as D (5 bases). In germline, CDR1 is ENHRY, CDR2 SYGVKD. Trimming removed 6 bases from V and 7 bases from J, with 12 bases in between. This CDR3 region has 12 residues. The CDR3 DNA reads TGTGCCATCAGGGGGGAGACGGATGAAGCTTTCTTT. Translated, it gives CAIRGETDEAFF.

V and J are TRBV7-3 and TRBJ1-1, with D perhaps matching TRBD1 (5 bases). The CDR3 contains 14 residues. Trimming removed 5 bases at V and 1 base at J, with 11 bases between. Germline values: CDR1 SGHTA, CDR2 FQGTGA. DNA for the CDR3: TGTGCCAGCAGCCCGCCGACAGAGAACACTGAAGCTTTCTTT. Protein sequence: CASSPPTENTEAFF.

V gene TRBV6-5 combines with J gene TRBJ1-2; TRBD1 matches 8 bases. The trim removed 6 bases at V and 7 bases at J, leaving 4 bases unmatched. In germline, CDR1 is MNHEY, CDR2 SVGAGI. The CDR3 runs to 12 residues. CDR3 region: CASRDRDCGYTF. The CDR3 region has the DNA TGTGCCAGCAGGGACAGGGATTGTGGCTACACCTTC.

J is TRBJ2-1 and V is TRBV14; a weak D match, TRBD1 (5 bases). CDR3 length: 17 residues. Germline V gene sequence: CDR1 SGHDN, CDR2 FVKESK. Trimming removed 6 bases at V and 7 bases at J, with 25 bases between. CDR3 in amino acids: CASSPILGQGINNEQFF. The DNA for the CDR3 is TGTGCCAGCAGTCCAATCCTTGGGCAGGGTATAAATAATGAGCAGTTCTTC.

The V call is TRBV4-1, the J call TRBJ2-1, with D tentatively TRBD1 (6 bases). Germline assignment: CDR1 MGHRA and CDR2 YSYEKL. The ends were cut back, 3 bases at V and 3 bases at J, with 12 bases in the middle. This CDR3 is 15 amino acids long. This CDR3 is CASSQSGHDYNEQFF. CDR3 nucleotide sequence: TGCGCCAGCAGCCAGTCGGGACATGACTACAATGAGCAGTTCTTC.

This clonotype occurred a few times. The chain employs TRBV3-1 and TRBJ2-7, with TRBD1 as a possible D gene (6 bases). Germline V gene sequence: CDR1 LGHDT, CDR2 YNNKEL (reference sequence). Trimming took off 1 base at V and 2 bases at J, with 12 bases between the two ends. The CDR3 loop spans 15 amino acids. As DNA, the CDR3 is TGTGCCAGCAGCCAAGGGACAGCCCCTACCTACGAGCAGTACTTC. It specifies CASSQGTAPTYEQYF.

This chain links TRBV28 with TRBJ2-7; TRBD1 aligns across 8 bases. The tail of the sequence fits TRBJ2-5 better, so the J call may be wrong. Germline V lookup: CDR1 MDHEN, CDR2 SYDVKM. The CDR3 is made up of 13 amino acids. The CDR3 DNA sequence: TGTGCCAGCAGAATACAGGGGGAGCGGACCCAGTACTTC. It specifies CASRIQGERTQYF.

The chain joins TRBV24-1 to TRBJ2-5; D gene ambiguous. The J call may be in error: the DNA end matches TRBJ2-7 better. The CDR3 loop spans 15 amino acids. Germline loops: CDR1 KGHDR, CDR2 SFDVKD. The CDR3 protein is CATSILWRSEDEQYF. DNA for the CDR3: TGTGCCACCAGTATTTTGTGGCGGAGCGAGGACGAGCAGTACTTC.

The chain employs TRBV4-2 and TRBJ2-1; TRBD2 matches at 14 bases. V lost 0 bases and J lost 15; bases outside the gene matches: 7. The CDR3 is made up of 15 amino acids. The germline V gene has CDR1 LGHNA and CDR2 YNFKEQ. CDR3 loop: CASSQEGGLAGVWFF. The CDR3 bases are TGTGCCAGCAGCCAAGAGGGGGGACTAGCGGGAGTTTGGTTCTTC.

The V call is TRBV9, the J call TRBJ2-3, with 13 bases matching TRBD2. Trimming cost V 4 bases and J 0 bases; bases outside gene matches: 5. The CDR3 loop spans 17 amino acids. The V gene's germline CDR1 is SGDLS and CDR2 YYNGEE. CDR3 DNA: TGTGCCAGCAGCAGGACTAGCGGGAGAACTAGCACAGATACGCAGTATTTT. Translated: CASSRTSGRTSTDTQYF.

The V and J genes are TRBV5-1 and TRBJ2-5; D may match TRBD1 or TRBD2 (5 bases each). CDR1 SGHRS and CDR2 YFSETQ come from the germline V gene. The CDR3 covers 17 residues. Between the trimmed V and J ends, which lost 4 bases and 5 bases, there was a span of 24 bases. DNA for the CDR3: TGCGCCAGCAGCGGGACCGGACTTCCTCGGGTGGGGGAGACCCAGTACTTC. Amino acids: CASSGTGLPRVGETQYF. Looking up the rest from reference TRBV5-1 and TRBJ2-5 gives the full variable domain: KAGVTQTPRYLIKTRGQQVTLSCSPISGHRSVSWYQQTPGQGLQFLFEYFSETQRNKGNFPGRFSGRQFSNSRSEMNVSTLELGDSALYLCASSGTGLPRVGETQYFGPGTRLLVL.